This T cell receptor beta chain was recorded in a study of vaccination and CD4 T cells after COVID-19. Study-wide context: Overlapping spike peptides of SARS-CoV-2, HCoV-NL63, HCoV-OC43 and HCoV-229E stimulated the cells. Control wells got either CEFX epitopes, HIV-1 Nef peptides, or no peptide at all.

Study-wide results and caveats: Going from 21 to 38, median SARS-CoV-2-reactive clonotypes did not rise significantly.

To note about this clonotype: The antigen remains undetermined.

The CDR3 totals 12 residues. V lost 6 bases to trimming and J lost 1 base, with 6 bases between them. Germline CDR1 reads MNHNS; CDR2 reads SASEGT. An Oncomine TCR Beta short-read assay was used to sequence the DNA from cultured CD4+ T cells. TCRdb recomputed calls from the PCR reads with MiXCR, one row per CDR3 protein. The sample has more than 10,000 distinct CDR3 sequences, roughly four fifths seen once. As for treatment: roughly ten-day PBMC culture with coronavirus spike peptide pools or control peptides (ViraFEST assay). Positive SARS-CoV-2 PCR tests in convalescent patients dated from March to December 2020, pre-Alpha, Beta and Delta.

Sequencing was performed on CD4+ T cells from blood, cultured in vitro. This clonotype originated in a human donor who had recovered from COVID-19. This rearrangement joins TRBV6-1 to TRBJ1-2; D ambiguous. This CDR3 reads CASRDVNYGYTF. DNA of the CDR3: TGTGCCAGCAGGGACGTTAACTATGGCTACACCTTC.